These 9 T cell receptor beta chains were sequenced from one sample in a study of blood T cell repertoires in COVID-19 (dated by TCRdb to the early 2020s). Library construction relied on the immunoSEQ multiplex PCR assay. Not all clones reach the TCRdb copy of this immuneACCESS table, which keeps in-frame sequences only. Checked studies attribute under half of the gap to unresolved V genes and leave the rest unexplained. The sample contains over 70,000 clones, approximately 80% of them found a single time. Roughly 45% of the sample comes from the top ten. The sequenced sample was peripheral blood. Receptor source: a human donor in a cohort sampled during active COVID-19.

The table lists this clone with a few counts. The chain combines TRBV7-9 with TRBJ2-5; D is ambiguous. Trimming left V 0 bases short and J 3 bases short, with 8 bases between. The CDR3 contains 14 residues. CDR1 and CDR2 from the germline V gene are SEHNR and FQNEAQ (reference sequence). The DNA for the CDR3 is TGTGCCAGCAGCTTAGCGAGGCAGAAAGAGACCCAGTACTTC. This translates into CASSLARQKETQYF.

V is TRBV9 and J is TRBJ1-2, with 8 bases aligning to TRBD1. The CDR3 consists of 16 residues. V trimming: 4 bases; J trimming: 5 bases; junction bases outside the gene matches: 13. The germline V gene encodes CDR1 SGDLS and CDR2 YYNGEE. This chain's CDR3 is CASSPIRGQSPYGYTF. The DNA of the CDR3 is TGTGCCAGCAGCCCGATCAGGGGGCAGTCGCCTTATGGCTACACCTTC.

V is TRBV19 and J is TRBJ2-4, with TRBD1 matching 9 bases. The junction had 8 bases not matched to a gene; V was cut back by 5 bases and J by 9 bases. This CDR3 has 14 residues. The germline gives CDR1 LNHDA, CDR2 SQIVND (reference sequence). CDR3 nucleotide sequence: TGTGCCAGTAGTTCGTCCGGGACAGGGACCATTCAGTACTTC. This codes for CASSSSGTGTIQYF.

The J gene is TRBJ1-5, the V gene TRBV28; no definite D call. CDR3 length: 15 residues. CDR1 is MDHEN and CDR2 is SYDVKM in the germline V gene. V was shortened by 5 bases and J by 0 bases, with 11 bases between the two germline ends. The CDR3 DNA sequence: TGTGCCAGCAGTCCTACAGAGAATAGCAATCAGCCCCAGCATTTT. Protein product: CASSPTENSNQPQHF.

The chain is built from TRBV7-3 and TRBJ2-5; TRBD2 agrees at 8 bases. Unmatched junction bases numbered 8, after V lost 0 bases and J lost 5 bases. The CDR3 length is 16 residues. CDR1 is SGHTA and CDR2 is FQGTGA in the germline V gene. The CDR3 nucleotides are TGTGCCAGCAGCTTAACGGGCGCGGGAGGCGGCGAGACCCAGTACTTC. As protein: CASSLTGAGGGETQYF. The whole variable domain, filled in from reference TRBV7-3 and TRBJ2-5, reads GAGVSQTPSNKVTEKGKYVELRCDPISGHTALYWYRQSLGQGPEFLIYFQGTGAADDSGLPNDRFFAVRPEGSVSTLKIQRTERGDSAVYLCASSLTGAGGGETQYFGPGTRLLVL.

A remark on this clone: Germline and junction disagree at one end, which may indicate a read error. V and J are TRBV19 and TRBJ1-4; 7 bases are shared with TRBD1. The CDR3 is 10 residues long. The germline CDR1 and CDR2 sequences are LNHDA and SQIVND (reference sequence). CDR3 in DNA: TGTGCCAGTAGTGTAGGGGACAGCGTTTTT. Translated, it gives CASSVGDSVF.

The chain recombines TRBV14 with TRBJ2-7; 8 nucleotides align to TRBD2. The V segment lost 2 bases and the J segment 4 bases; nucleotides outside the gene matches: 10. The CDR3 has 16 residues. Per germline, CDR1 SGHDN and CDR2 FVKESK. CDR3 in amino acids: CASSQWGISGNYEQYF. The CDR3 nucleotides read TGTGCCAGCAGCCAATGGGGTATTAGCGGGAATTACGAGCAGTACTTC.

The chain is built from TRBV28 and TRBJ1-6, with 7 bases aligning to TRBD1. CDR3 length: 14 amino acids. In germline, CDR1 is MDHEN, CDR2 SYDVKM. The V and J ends lost 7 bases and 7 bases, in that order; junction bases with no gene match: 7. The DNA of the CDR3 is TGTGCCAGCATCGAAGGGGGCCTAAATTCACCCCTCCACTTT. It specifies CASIEGGLNSPLHF.

This chain links TRBV27 with TRBJ2-7; TRBD2 agrees at 11 bases. The trim removed 5 bases at V and 6 bases at J, leaving 9 bases unmatched. This CDR3 is 15 amino acids long. The V gene's germline CDR1 is MNHEY and CDR2 SMNVEV (reference sequence). The CDR3 loop reads CASSPLAGGRREQYF. The DNA of the CDR3 is TGTGCCAGCAGTCCATTAGCGGGAGGGCGTCGCGAGCAGTACTTC.